This TCR beta chain was recovered during a study of T cell changes during pregnancy in multiple sclerosis. TCRdb keeps only in-frame clones here, not all; method: immunoSEQ multiplex PCR. This sample yields around 41,000 clones, of which about 89% are seen a single time; around 0.5% belongs to the top ten. This CDR3 spans 16 amino acids. Trimming left V 4 bases short and J 0 bases short, with 14 bases between. Germline-derived CDR1 and CDR2 are SGDLS and YYNGEE. The J gene is TRBJ2-1, the V gene TRBV9; no reliable D call. This specimen was CD4+ T cells from peripheral blood mononuclear cells, taken in the third trimester of pregnancy. The source of this sequence is a female donor in good health, enrolled as a control in a pregnancy study. CDR3 residues: CASSPEVRSSYNEQFF. The DNA of the CDR3 is TGTGCCAGCAGCCCCGAGGTGAGGAGCTCCTACAATGAGCAGTTCTTC.